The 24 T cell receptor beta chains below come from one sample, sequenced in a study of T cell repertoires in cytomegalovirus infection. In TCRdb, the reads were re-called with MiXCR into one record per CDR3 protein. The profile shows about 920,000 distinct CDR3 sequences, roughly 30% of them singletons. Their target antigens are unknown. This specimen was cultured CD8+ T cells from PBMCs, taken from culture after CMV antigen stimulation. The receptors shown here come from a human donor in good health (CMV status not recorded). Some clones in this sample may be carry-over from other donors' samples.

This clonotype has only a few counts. The CDR3 DNA sequence: TGTGCCAGCAGTTTAAAGCTCGGGGGGGCCGAGTACTTC. Translated: CASSLKLGGAEYF. The chain carries TRBV6-2 or TRBV6-3 and TRBJ2-4, with 8 nucleotides matching TRBD2. Germline CDR1 MNHEY, CDR2 SVGEGT. The V and J ends lost 4 bases and 14 bases, in that order; junction bases with no gene match: 10. CDR3 length: 13 amino acids.

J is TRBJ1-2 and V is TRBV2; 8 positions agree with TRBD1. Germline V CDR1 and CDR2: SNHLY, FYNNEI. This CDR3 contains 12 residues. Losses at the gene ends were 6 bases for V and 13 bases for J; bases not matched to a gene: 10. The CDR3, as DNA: TGTGCCAGCAGGGGGGACAGGCGGACGTCCACCTTC. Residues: CASRGDRRTSTF.

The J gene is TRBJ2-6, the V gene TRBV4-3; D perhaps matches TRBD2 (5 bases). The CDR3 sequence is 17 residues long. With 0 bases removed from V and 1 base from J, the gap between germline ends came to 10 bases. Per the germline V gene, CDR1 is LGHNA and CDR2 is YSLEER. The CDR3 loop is CASSQDRERSGANVLTF. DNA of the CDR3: TGCGCCAGCAGCCAAGATAGGGAGAGGTCTGGGGCCAACGTCCTGACTTTC.

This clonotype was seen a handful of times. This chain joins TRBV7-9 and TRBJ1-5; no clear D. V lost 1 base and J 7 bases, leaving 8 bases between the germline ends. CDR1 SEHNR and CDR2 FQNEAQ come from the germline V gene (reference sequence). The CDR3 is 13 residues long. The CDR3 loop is CASSLDNVQPQHF. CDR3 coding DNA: TGTGCCAGCAGCTTAGATAATGTCCAGCCCCAGCATTTT.

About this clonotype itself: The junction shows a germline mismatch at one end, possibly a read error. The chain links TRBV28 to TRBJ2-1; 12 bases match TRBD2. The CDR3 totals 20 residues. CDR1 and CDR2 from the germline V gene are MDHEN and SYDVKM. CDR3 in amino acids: CASSPTPTSGGIGSYNKQFF. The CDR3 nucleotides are TGTGCCAGCAGTCCAACCCCGACTAGCGGGGGCATCGGGTCCTACAATAAGCAGTTCTTC.

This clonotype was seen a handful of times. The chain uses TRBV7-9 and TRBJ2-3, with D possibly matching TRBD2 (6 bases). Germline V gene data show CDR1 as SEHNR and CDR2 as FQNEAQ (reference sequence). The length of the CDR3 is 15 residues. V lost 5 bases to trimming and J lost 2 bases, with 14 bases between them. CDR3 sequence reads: CASSLQGGVTDTQYF. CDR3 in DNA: TGTGCCAGCAGCCTCCAGGGCGGGGTCACAGATACGCAGTATTTT. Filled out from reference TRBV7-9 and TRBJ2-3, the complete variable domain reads DTGVSQNPRHKITKRGQNVTFRCDPISEHNRLYWYRQTLGQGPEFLTYFQNEAQLEKSRLLSDRFSAERPKGSFSTLEIQRTEQGDSAMYLCASSLQGGVTDTQYFGPGTRLTVL.

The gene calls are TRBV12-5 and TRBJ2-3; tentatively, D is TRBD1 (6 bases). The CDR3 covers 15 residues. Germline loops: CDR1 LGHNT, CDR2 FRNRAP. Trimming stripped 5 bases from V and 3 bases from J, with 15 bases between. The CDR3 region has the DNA TGTGCTAGTGGTCTCCTAGGGGGTGGGACAGATACGCAGTATTTT. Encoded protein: CASGLLGGGTDTQYF.

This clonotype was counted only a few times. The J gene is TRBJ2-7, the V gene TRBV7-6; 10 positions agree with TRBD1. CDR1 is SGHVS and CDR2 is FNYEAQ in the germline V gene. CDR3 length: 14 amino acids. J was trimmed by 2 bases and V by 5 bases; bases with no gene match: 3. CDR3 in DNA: TGTGCCAGCAGCGGACAGGGGGGGCCCTACGAGCAGTACGTC. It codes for CASSGQGGPYEQYV.

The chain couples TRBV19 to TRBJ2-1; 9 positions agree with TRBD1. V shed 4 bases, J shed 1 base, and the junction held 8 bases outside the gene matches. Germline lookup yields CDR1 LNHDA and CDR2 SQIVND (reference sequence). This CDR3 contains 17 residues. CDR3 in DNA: TGTGCCAGTAGTAGGACAGGGGCCCTCCTGTCCTACAATGAGCAGTTCTTC. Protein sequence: CASSRTGALLSYNEQFF.

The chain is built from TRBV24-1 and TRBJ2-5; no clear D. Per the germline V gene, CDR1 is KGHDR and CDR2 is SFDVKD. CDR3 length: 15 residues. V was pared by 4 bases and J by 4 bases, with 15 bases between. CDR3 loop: CATSDPGKGGETQYF. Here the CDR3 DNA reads TGTGCCACCAGTGACCCCGGAAAGGGCGGAGAGACCCAGTACTTC.

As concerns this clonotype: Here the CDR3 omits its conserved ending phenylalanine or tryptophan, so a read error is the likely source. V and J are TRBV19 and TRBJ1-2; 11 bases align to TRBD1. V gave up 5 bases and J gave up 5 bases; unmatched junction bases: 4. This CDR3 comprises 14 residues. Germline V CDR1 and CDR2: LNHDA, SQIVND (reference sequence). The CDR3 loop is CASSYGQGAYGYTS. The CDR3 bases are TGTGCCAGTAGTTACGGACAGGGGGCGTATGGCTACACCTCC.

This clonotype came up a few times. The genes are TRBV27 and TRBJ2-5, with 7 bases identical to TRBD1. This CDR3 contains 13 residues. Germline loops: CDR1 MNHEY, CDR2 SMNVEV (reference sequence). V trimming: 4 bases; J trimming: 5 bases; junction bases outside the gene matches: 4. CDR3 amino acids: CASSYTGEETQYF. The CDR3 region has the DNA TGTGCCAGCAGTTACACAGGGGAGGAGACCCAGTACTTC.

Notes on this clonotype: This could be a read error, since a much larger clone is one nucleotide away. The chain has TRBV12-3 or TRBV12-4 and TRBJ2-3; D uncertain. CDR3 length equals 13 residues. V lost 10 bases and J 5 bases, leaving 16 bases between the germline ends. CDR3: CANSYLQVDTQYF. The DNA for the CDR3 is TGTGCCAACAGCTACCTCCAGGTAGATACGCAGTATTTT.

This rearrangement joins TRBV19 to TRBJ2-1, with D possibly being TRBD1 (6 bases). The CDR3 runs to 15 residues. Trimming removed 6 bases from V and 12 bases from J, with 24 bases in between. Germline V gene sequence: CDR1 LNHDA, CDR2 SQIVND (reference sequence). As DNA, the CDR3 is TGTGCCAGTAGCGGGATTTTTATGGAGCCCAGGGGGCAGTTCTTC. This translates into CASSGIFMEPRGQFF.

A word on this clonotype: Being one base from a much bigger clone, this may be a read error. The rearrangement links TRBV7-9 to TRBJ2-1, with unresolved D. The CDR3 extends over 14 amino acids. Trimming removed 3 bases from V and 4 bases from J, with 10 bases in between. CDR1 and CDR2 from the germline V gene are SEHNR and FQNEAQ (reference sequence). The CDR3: CASSLTMGYNEQFF. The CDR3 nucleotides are TGTGCCAGCAGCTTGACGATGGGTTACAATGAGCAGTTCTTC.

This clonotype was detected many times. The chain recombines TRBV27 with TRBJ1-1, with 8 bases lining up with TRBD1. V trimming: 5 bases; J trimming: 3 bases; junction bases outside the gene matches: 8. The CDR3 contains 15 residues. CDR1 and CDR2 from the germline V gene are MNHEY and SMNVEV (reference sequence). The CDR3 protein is CASSPRTGRDTEAFF. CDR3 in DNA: TGTGCCAGCAGTCCACGGACAGGGAGGGACACTGAAGCTTTCTTT.

CDR3 coding DNA: TGTGCCAGCAGCTTAAATCCCGGGAAAAATGAAAAACTGTTTTTT. This translates into CASSLNPGKNEKLFF. This chain connects TRBV7-9 to TRBJ1-4, with D hard to call. V lost 2 bases to trimming and J lost 5 bases, with 12 bases between them. The CDR3 sequence is 15 residues long. Germline V lookup: CDR1 SEHNR, CDR2 FQNEAQ (reference sequence).

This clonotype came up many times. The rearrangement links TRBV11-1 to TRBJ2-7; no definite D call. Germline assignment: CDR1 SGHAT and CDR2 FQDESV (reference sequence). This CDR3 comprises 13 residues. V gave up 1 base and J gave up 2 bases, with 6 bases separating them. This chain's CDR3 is CASSLDSAYEQYF. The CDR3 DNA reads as TGTGCCAGCAGCTTAGACAGCGCCTACGAGCAGTACTTC.

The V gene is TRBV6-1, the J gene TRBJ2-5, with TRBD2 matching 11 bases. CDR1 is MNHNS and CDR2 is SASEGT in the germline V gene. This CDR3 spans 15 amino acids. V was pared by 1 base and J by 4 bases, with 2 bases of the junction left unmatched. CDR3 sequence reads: CASSEELAGGETQYF. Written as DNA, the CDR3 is TGTGCCAGCAGTGAAGAGCTAGCGGGAGGAGAGACCCAGTACTTC.

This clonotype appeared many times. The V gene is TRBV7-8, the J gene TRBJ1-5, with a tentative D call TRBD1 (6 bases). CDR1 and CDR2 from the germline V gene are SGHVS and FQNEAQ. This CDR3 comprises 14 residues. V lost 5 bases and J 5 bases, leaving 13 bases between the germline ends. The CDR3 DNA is TGTGCCAGCAGCGATACAGGGAGAGATCAGCCCCAGCATTTT. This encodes CASSDTGRDQPQHF.

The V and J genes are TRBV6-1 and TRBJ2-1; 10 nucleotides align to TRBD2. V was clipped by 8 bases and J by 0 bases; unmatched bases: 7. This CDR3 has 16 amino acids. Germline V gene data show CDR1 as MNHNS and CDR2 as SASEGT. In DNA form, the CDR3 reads TGTGCCAGCGATAAAGCGGGGGGGATCTCCTACAATGAGCAGTTCTTC. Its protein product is CASDKAGGISYNEQFF.

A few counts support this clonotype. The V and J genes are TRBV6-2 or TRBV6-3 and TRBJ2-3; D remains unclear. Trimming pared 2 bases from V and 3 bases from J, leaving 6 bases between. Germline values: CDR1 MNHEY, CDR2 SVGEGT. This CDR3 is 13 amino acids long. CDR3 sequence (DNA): TGTGCCAGCAGTTACAGGGAAACAGATACGCAGTATTTT. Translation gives CASSYRETDTQYF.

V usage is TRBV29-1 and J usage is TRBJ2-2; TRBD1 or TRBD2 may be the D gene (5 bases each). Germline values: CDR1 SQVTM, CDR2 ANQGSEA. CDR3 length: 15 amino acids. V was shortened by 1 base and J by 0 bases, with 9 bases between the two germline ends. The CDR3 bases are TGCAGCGTTGAAGCGAGGGGTACGAACACCGGGGAGCTGTTTTTT. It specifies CSVEARGTNTGELFF.

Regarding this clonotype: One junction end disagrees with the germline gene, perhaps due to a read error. CDR3 loop: CVSSLQGYEQYF. The DNA of the CDR3 is TGTGTCAGCAGCCTACAGGGATACGAGCAGTACTTC. This chain connects TRBV13 to TRBJ2-7, with D possibly being TRBD1 (6 bases). CDR3 size: 12 residues. CDR1 and CDR2 (germline): PRHDT, FYEKMQ (reference sequence).